This T cell receptor (beta chain) appears in the sequencing data of a study of shared clonotypes between healthy human individuals. Findings and caveats of the study: Blood was the only sampled material, and tissue repertoires likely differ.

The naive CD8 fraction comprised CD45RO-negative cells positively selected for CCR7 and excluded terminally differentiated effector memory CD45RA+ cells. TCRdb's table, derived via immunoSEQ multiplex PCR, lists solely in-frame clones and lacks some. The sample has around 650,000 clones, around 96% seen once; the top ten hold roughly 0.1%. CDR3 length equals 13 residues. CDR1 and CDR2 from the germline V gene are MDHEN and SYDVKM. Trimming pared 6 bases from V and 7 bases from J, leaving 15 bases between. As to this clone: Its antigen is still unknown.

The sample was naive CD8+ T cells sorted from blood. V is TRBV28 and J is TRBJ1-2; D uncertain. The TCR sequence derives from a woman aged 25 to 39 in good health. CDR3 protein: CASSKTETLGYTF. CDR3 nucleotide sequence: TGTGCCAGCAGCAAAACAGAAACCCTTGGCTACACCTTC.